The 26 T cell receptor beta chains presented below share a single source sample, sequenced in a study of radiotherapy plus CTLA-4 blockade in lung cancer. Using immunoSEQ multiplex PCR, the repertoire was profiled, and TCRdb retains in-frame clones only, with some absent. The repertoire holds roughly 68,000 clones, with 78% as singletons. Specimen: peripheral blood, collected from a patient treated with radiotherapy plus ipilimumab. Receptors were obtained from a human donor with non-small cell lung cancer who had a complete response to radiotherapy plus ipilimumab.

The rearrangement links TRBV10-3 to TRBJ1-1; 8 bases line up with TRBD1. The CDR3 length is 12 residues. The V segment lost 5 bases and the J segment 10 bases; nucleotides outside the gene matches: 6. Germline V gene data show CDR1 as ENHRY and CDR2 as SYGVKD. The CDR3 nucleotides are TGTGCCATCAGTCCCAAAGACAGGGGAGCTTTCTTT. Translated: CAISPKDRGAFF.

V gene TRBV4-2 combines with J gene TRBJ2-3; D may be TRBD2 (6 bases). The V gene's germline CDR1 is LGHNA and CDR2 YNFKEQ. The CDR3 has 18 residues. The ends were cut back, 0 bases at V and 0 bases at J, with 16 bases in the middle. The CDR3 coding sequence is TGTGCCAGCAGCCAAGATCTTGTCGCGGGACTTAGCACAGATACGCAGTATTTT. Its translation: CASSQDLVAGLSTDTQYF.

The chain recombines TRBV5-1 with TRBJ2-3; the D gene is possibly TRBD1 (5 bases). Germline V gene data show CDR1 as SGHRS and CDR2 as YFSETQ. The CDR3 is 14 residues long. The V end was cut by 3 bases, the J end by 2 bases, with 10 bases between. The DNA for the CDR3 is TGCGCCAGCAGCTCAACAGGATCCACAGATACGCAGTATTTT. Protein: CASSSTGSTDTQYF.

This clone was observed a few times. The chain joins TRBV5-1 to TRBJ1-2, with D perhaps matching TRBD1 (6 bases). The V and J ends lost 4 bases and 4 bases respectively, with 8 bases between them. The CDR3 has 12 residues. CDR1 SGHRS and CDR2 YFSETQ come from the germline V gene. CDR3 loop: CASSGGLYGYTF. The CDR3 region has the DNA TGCGCCAGCAGCGGGGGGCTCTATGGCTACACCTTC.

V and J are TRBV5-4 and TRBJ2-1; TRBD2 agrees at 15 bases. V gave up 4 bases and J gave up 4 bases; unmatched junction bases: 3. The CDR3 is made up of 16 amino acids. Looked up from germline, CDR1 is SGHNT and CDR2 is YYREEE (reference sequence). In nucleotides, the CDR3 is TGTGCCAGCAGCCCAGGACTAGCGGGGGGGTACAATGAGCAGTTCTTC. Its translation is CASSPGLAGGYNEQFF. Combining the CDR3 with reference TRBV5-4 and TRBJ2-1 gives the whole variable domain ETGVTQSPTHLIKTRGQQVTLRCSSQSGHNTVSWYQQALGQGPQFIFQYYREEENGRGNFPPRFSGLQFPNYSSELNVNALELDDSALYLCASSPGLAGGYNEQFFGPGTRLTVL.

The chain uses TRBV5-1 and TRBJ2-2; the D gene is possibly TRBD1 (6 bases). Germline lookup yields CDR1 SGHRS and CDR2 YFSETQ. The CDR3 contains 17 residues. V shed 0 bases and J shed 1 base, with 13 bases lying between them. The DNA of the CDR3 is TGCGCCAGCAGCTTGGGTACAGGGATGATGAACACCGGGGAGCTGTTTTTT. Encoded protein: CASSLGTGMMNTGELFF.

The chain uses TRBV7-9 and TRBJ2-1; D unresolved. Germline V gene sequence: CDR1 SEHNR, CDR2 FQNEAQ (reference sequence). V was clipped by 7 bases and J by 5 bases, with 6 bases between them. This CDR3 spans 11 amino acids. The CDR3: CASTLNNEQFF. The DNA for the CDR3 is TGTGCCAGCACCCTTAACAATGAGCAGTTCTTC.

The chain employs TRBV6-5 and TRBJ1-3; TRBD1 agrees at 9 bases. V was pared by 5 bases and J by 6 bases, with 2 bases of the junction left unmatched. Germline values: CDR1 MNHEY, CDR2 SVGAGI. This CDR3 is built from 13 residues. CDR3 loop: CASSRTGVNTIYF. CDR3 bases: TGTGCCAGCAGTCGGACAGGGGTAAACACCATATATTTT.

J is TRBJ2-5 and V is TRBV11-2, with 10 bases aligning to TRBD1. The CDR3 totals 16 residues. V was clipped by 0 bases and J by 5 bases; unmatched bases: 6. Looked up from germline, CDR1 is SGHAT and CDR2 is FQNNGV. CDR3 in DNA: TGTGCCAGCAGCTTAGACAGACAGGGGGCATGGGAGACCCAGTACTTC. Protein: CASSLDRQGAWETQYF.

V usage is TRBV19 and J usage is TRBJ2-7; 11 bases line up with TRBD1. The CDR3 is 15 amino acids. With V trimmed by 4 bases and J by 1 base, 3 bases remained unmatched. Germline CDR1 and CDR2: LNHDA and SQIVND (reference sequence). DNA for the CDR3: TGTGCCAGTAGTAGCGGACAGGGGGCTTCCTACGAGCAGTACTTC. This encodes CASSSGQGASYEQYF.

V gene TRBV6-5 combines with J gene TRBJ1-1, with TRBD1 as a possible D gene (5 bases). Germline values: CDR1 MNHEY, CDR2 SVGAGI. V was pared by 7 bases and J by 3 bases, with 15 bases between. The CDR3 spans 14 residues. The CDR3 region is CASTKWGGDTEAFF. In DNA, the CDR3 is TGTGCCAGCACCAAATGGGGGGGGGACACTGAAGCTTTCTTT.

The chain is built from TRBV14 and TRBJ2-1, with D possibly TRBD2 on 5 matching bases. The V end was cut by 0 bases, the J end by 8 bases, with 8 bases between. Germline CDR1 reads SGHDN; CDR2 reads FVKESK. The CDR3 contains 13 residues. The CDR3 nucleotides read TGTGCCAGCAGCCAAGATTGGGGAGATGAGCAGTTCTTC. Translating gives CASSQDWGDEQFF.

This clone was observed a handful of times. The chain joins TRBV9 to TRBJ2-7; D possibly corresponds to TRBD1 (6 bases). V was pared by 0 bases and J by 1 base, with 11 bases between. CDR1 is SGDLS and CDR2 is YYNGEE in the germline V gene. This CDR3 spans 15 amino acids. The CDR3 sequence: CASSVASTGSYEQYF. The DNA for the CDR3 is TGTGCCAGCAGCGTAGCGTCGACAGGATCCTACGAGCAGTACTTC.

This sequence joins TRBV28 and TRBJ2-1, with a possible D match to TRBD2 (5 bases). The V gene lost 7 bases and the J gene lost 9 bases, with 22 bases spanning the gap. CDR3 size: 15 residues. Germline V gene sequence: CDR1 MDHEN, CDR2 SYDVKM. CDR3 amino acids: CASTPGRNGEGEQFF. In nucleotides, the CDR3 is TGTGCCAGCACCCCCGGTAGGAACGGTGAGGGTGAGCAGTTCTTC.

The chain uses TRBV18 and TRBJ1-2; 9 bases match TRBD1. There are 14 residues in the CDR3. Per germline, CDR1 KGHSH and CDR2 LQKENI. V lost 5 bases, J lost 4 bases, and 5 bases stayed unmatched. This CDR3 is CASSETGGAYGYTF. The CDR3 region has the DNA TGTGCCAGCTCAGAAACAGGGGGCGCCTATGGCTACACCTTC.

V usage is TRBV2 and J usage is TRBJ2-2, with a tentative D call TRBD2 (6 bases). V dropped 4 bases and J dropped 3 bases, with 12 bases sitting between them. CDR3 length equals 15 residues. In germline, CDR1 is SNHLY, CDR2 FYNNEI. The CDR3 reads CASSVEGVDTGELFF. For the CDR3, the DNA is TGTGCCAGCAGTGTGGAGGGAGTTGACACCGGGGAGCTGTTTTTT.

The chain combines TRBV18 with TRBJ2-7, with TRBD1 matching 8 bases. Unmatched junction bases numbered 10, after V lost 1 base and J lost 5 bases. The CDR3 has 16 amino acids. Germline CDR1 and CDR2: KGHSH and LQKENI. In nucleotides, the CDR3 is TGTGCCAGCTCACCACGAGGTGACAGGGGAGGAAACGAGCAGTACGTC. Its translation is CASSPRGDRGGNEQYV.

The gene calls are TRBV11-2 and TRBJ1-1, with a possible D match to TRBD1 (6 bases). The CDR3 runs 14 residues. Germline-derived CDR1 and CDR2 are SGHAT and FQNNGV. V was pared by 0 bases and J by 3 bases, with 8 bases between. Here the CDR3 DNA reads TGTGCCAGCAGCTTAGAACAGGGCTACACTGAAGCTTTCTTT. Its translation is CASSLEQGYTEAFF.

The chain carries TRBV28 and TRBJ1-1; tentative D call: TRBD1 (6 bases). V dropped 6 bases and J dropped 2 bases, with 16 bases sitting between them. The germline V gene has CDR1 MDHEN and CDR2 SYDVKM. This CDR3 is 15 amino acids long. Here the CDR3 reads CASSRGGRVNTEAFF. CDR3 sequence (DNA): TGTGCCAGCAGCCGAGGGGGAAGGGTTAACACTGAAGCTTTCTTT.

This chain connects TRBV5-6 to TRBJ2-2; TRBD2 matches at 11 bases. V was pared by 4 bases and J by 0 bases, with 8 bases of the junction left unmatched. The germline V gene has CDR1 SGHDT and CDR2 YYEEEE. The CDR3 extends over 18 amino acids. This chain's CDR3 is CASSRGLAVFANTGELFF. In DNA, the CDR3 is TGTGCCAGCAGCCGGGGACTAGCGGTGTTCGCGAACACCGGGGAGCTGTTTTTT.

CDR3: CATFNRDRVEKLFF. As DNA, the CDR3 is TGTGCCACCTTCAACCGGGACAGGGTTGAAAAACTGTTTTTT. The chain has TRBV28 and TRBJ1-4; 9 nucleotides match TRBD1. V dropped 10 bases and J dropped 7; count of bases not matched to a gene: 10. Germline lookup yields CDR1 MDHEN and CDR2 SYDVKM. The CDR3 loop spans 14 amino acids.

The chain uses TRBV11-2 and TRBJ2-1, with D uncertain. Germline V gene data show CDR1 as SGHAT and CDR2 as FQNNGV. The CDR3 length is 12 residues. Trimming removed 3 bases from V and 4 bases from J, with 4 bases in between. The CDR3 DNA sequence: TGTGCCAGCAGCTTGATATACAATGAGCAGTTCTTC. It is translated as CASSLIYNEQFF.

This chain uses TRBV18 with TRBJ2-1, with D possibly being TRBD2 (7 bases). This CDR3 is built from 16 residues. CDR1 is KGHSH, CDR2 LQKENI, per germline. Trimming pared 0 bases from V and 6 bases from J, leaving 15 bases between. The CDR3 bases are TGTGCCAGCTCACCACCCTTGGGGGGGCCGGTCAATGAGCAGTTCTTC. Encoded protein: CASSPPLGGPVNEQFF.

V and J are TRBV5-1 and TRBJ2-3; 14 bases line up with TRBD2. The V and J ends lost 4 bases and 4 bases, in that order; junction bases with no gene match: 5. The CDR3 is 16 residues long. Germline V gene data show CDR1 as SGHRS and CDR2 as YFSETQ. CDR3 loop: CASSPGLAGGADTQYF. The CDR3 nucleotides are TGCGCCAGCAGCCCTGGACTAGCGGGGGGCGCAGATACGCAGTATTTT.

The rearrangement uses TRBV18 and TRBJ2-2, with D possibly TRBD1 on 6 matching bases. The CDR3 has 17 residues. V was clipped by 3 bases and J by 7 bases, with 21 bases between them. Germline loops: CDR1 KGHSH, CDR2 LQKENI. CDR3 nucleotide sequence: TGTGCCAGCTCACCGAGGGAAGGGGGAGTACGTGGCGGGGAGCTGTTTTTT. It is translated as CASSPREGGVRGGELFF.

V gene TRBV13 combines with J gene TRBJ2-2, with 8 bases that match TRBD1. The ends lost 3 bases at V and 5 bases at J; junction bases unmatched: 8. Germline V gene data show CDR1 as PRHDT and CDR2 as FYEKMQ (reference sequence). The CDR3 has 16 residues. CDR3 sequence: CASSFSRTGNTGELFF. CDR3 DNA: TGTGCCAGCAGCTTTTCCCGGACAGGGAATACCGGGGAGCTGTTTTTT.